The clone carrying this T cell receptor (beta chain) was detected a few times. Its cognate antigen is unknown. This sample is part of a study of T-cell memory formation after mild COVID-19. TCRdb reprocessed the 5' RACE reads via MiXCR and lists one record per CDR3 protein. This sample has 400,000 to 450,000 distinct CDR3 sequences, with more than 15% found just once. The V and J ends lost 3 bases and 2 bases, in that order; junction bases with no gene match: 13. The CDR3 runs 17 residues. Germline V lookup: CDR1 SGHDT, CDR2 YYEEEE. Overall study findings and caveats: Memory cells collected pre-infection included some clones that later responded, suggesting cross-reactive memory joined. Confirmation was lacking for SARS-CoV-2 specificity of second-wave clones that peaked on day 37. Clones that shrank (day 15 to 85) were balanced CD4/CD8, whereas later expanders leaned CD4+. Contracting CD4+ clones lay largely in CM and EM, with CD8+ ones residing in EMRA.

This receptor was obtained from a man younger than 30 who had mild COVID-19 (a few samples of this study predate the infection). Cell type and time point are not known. The rearrangement joins TRBV5-6 to TRBJ2-5; TRBD2 matches 7 bases. Sequences were obtained from PBMCs or a T cell subset sorted from them (not recorded which). In DNA form, the CDR3 reads TGTGCCAGCAGCTCCCCACGGGGAGGGAGGGGACAAGAGACCCAGTACTTC. This gives the protein CASSSPRGGRGQETQYF.